These T cell receptor beta chains were read from a single sample in a study of OX40 agonist ivuxolimab in advanced cancers. The protocol was immunoSEQ multiplex PCR, while the TCRdb copy is restricted to in-frame clones and leaves out a portion. The sample records roughly 75,000 clones, about 89% being singletons. This specimen consisted of CD4+ or CD8+ T cells sorted from blood, obtained in a trial of the OX40 agonist ivuxolimab. The receptors here all came from an adult with an advanced solid tumor such as melanoma, head and neck, liver or kidney cancer. Both conserved end residues are part of each CDR3. The D gene is left open where the match is weak. Only part of the rows carry a size: once, few, many, or a class if the clone is expanded.

J gene: TRBJ1-1; clone size: -; D gene: -; V gene: TRBV5-1; CDR3 DNA: TGCGCCAGCAGCTTGGATGCTGGGGGCGTATATGACTGGGACACTGAAGCTTTCTTT; CDR3 protein: CASSLDAGGVYDWDTEAFF
J gene: TRBJ1-2; clone size: -; D gene: -; V gene: TRBV5-1; CDR3 DNA: TGCGCCAGCAGCTTGGTGGGGCAGGGCCGCTATGGCTACACCTTC; CDR3 protein: CASSLVGQGRYGYTF
J gene: TRBJ2-2; clone size: -; D gene: TRBD2; V gene: TRBV7-8; CDR3 DNA: TGTGCCAGCACCCCGTTGAGTAGCGGGAGGTTCGTGGACGGGGAGCTGTTTTTT; CDR3 protein: CASTPLSSGRFVDGELFF
J gene: TRBJ2-5; clone size: -; D gene: TRBD2; V gene: TRBV5-1; CDR3 DNA: TGCGCCAGCAGCTTGGAAGCTAGCGGGAGTCAGGAGACCCAGTACTTC; CDR3 protein: CASSLEASGSQETQYF
J gene: TRBJ2-1; clone size: -; D gene: -; V gene: TRBV14; CDR3 DNA: TGTGCCAGCAGCTACCTAGGTGAGCAGTTCTTC; CDR3 protein: CASSYLGEQFF
J gene: TRBJ2-5; clone size: -; D gene: -; V gene: TRBV30; CDR3 DNA: TGTGCCTGGAACAGGGCCCAGACCTACCAAGAGACCCAGTACTTC; CDR3 protein: CAWNRAQTYQETQYF
J gene: TRBJ2-1; clone size: -; D gene: TRBD1; V gene: TRBV6-6; CDR3 DNA: TGTGCCAGCAGTTCAAGGGCGGGACAGGGGTACAATGAGCAGTTCTTC; CDR3 protein: CASSSRAGQGYNEQFF
J gene: TRBJ2-2; clone size: -; D gene: -; V gene: TRBV11-2; CDR3 DNA: TGTGCCAGCAGCTTAGGGAGCGGTAGGACCGGGGAGCTGTTTTTT; CDR3 protein: CASSLGSGRTGELFF
J gene: TRBJ2-7; clone size: -; D gene: -; V gene: TRBV20-1; CDR3 DNA: TGCAGTGCGGTACAGAGGGACGAGCAGTACTTC; CDR3 protein: CSAVQRDEQYF
J gene: TRBJ2-3; clone size: -; D gene: TRBD2; V gene: TRBV5-1; CDR3 DNA: TGCGCCAGCAGCTCCCGGACTAGCGGCCGAGGAGATACGCAGTATTTT; CDR3 protein: CASSSRTSGRGDTQYF
J gene: TRBJ1-6; clone size: -; D gene: -; V gene: TRBV27; CDR3 DNA: TGTGCCAGCACCCGGTCCTCCTATAATTCACCCCTCCACTTT; CDR3 protein: CASTRSSYNSPLHF
J gene: TRBJ2-6; clone size: -; D gene: -; V gene: TRBV5-1; CDR3 DNA: TGCGCCAGCAGCTTGGGCGGGGCCCGCGGGGCCAACGTCCTGACTTTC; CDR3 protein: CASSLGGARGANVLTF
J gene: TRBJ1-6; clone size: few; D gene: -; V gene: TRBV4-2; CDR3 DNA: TGTGCCAGCAGCCCACAGACACAAAGCTCCTATAATTCACCCCTCCACTTT; CDR3 protein: CASSPQTQSSYNSPLHF
J gene: TRBJ1-1; clone size: -; D gene: TRBD1; V gene: TRBV10-3; CDR3 DNA: TGTGCCATCAGCAAACAGGGGCAGGTCCCTGAAGCTTTCTTT; CDR3 protein: CAISKQGQVPEAFF
J gene: TRBJ2-7; clone size: -; D gene: TRBD1; V gene: TRBV28; CDR3 DNA: TGTGCCAGCACCCCTGGGGGACAGGGGTCCTACGAGCAGTACTTC; CDR3 protein: CASTPGGQGSYEQYF